These T cell receptor beta chains were read from a single sample in a study of blood T cell repertoires in COVID-19. The protocol was immunoSEQ multiplex PCR, while the TCRdb copy is restricted to in-frame clones and leaves out a portion. The sample includes approximately 210,000 clones, more than 85% of them seen just once. Sequencing was done on a sample of peripheral blood. The source of these receptors is a man aged 35 to 55 with acute or convalescent COVID-19. Each CDR3 is given with its conserved first and last residue. The order of the fields is J gene, V gene, D gene, CDR3 length, clone size, CDR3 protein, CDR3 DNA. D genes are given only for firm matches. Part of the rows lack a size; the others show once, few, many or a class for expanded clones.

j_call: TRBJ2-7; v_call: TRBV19; d_call: TRBD2; cdr3_length: 17; clone_size: once; cdr3_aa: CASSIRLAGAHSYEQYF; cdr3_nt: TGTGCCAGTAGTATTCGACTAGCGGGAGCCCATTCCTACGAGCAGTACTTC
j_call: TRBJ1-2; v_call: TRBV5-4; d_call: .; cdr3_length: 16; clone_size: .; cdr3_aa: CASSLSVGATNYGYTF; cdr3_nt: TGTGCCAGCAGCTTGTCTGTGGGGGCGACTAACTATGGCTACACCTTC
j_call: TRBJ1-4; v_call: TRBV27; d_call: .; cdr3_length: 14; clone_size: .; cdr3_aa: CASSLTGTNEKLFF; cdr3_nt: TGTGCCAGCAGTTTAACAGGGACTAATGAAAAACTGTTTTTT
j_call: TRBJ1-1; v_call: TRBV2; d_call: TRBD1; cdr3_length: 16; clone_size: once; cdr3_aa: CASSELGAGGNTEAFF; cdr3_nt: TGTGCCAGCAGTGAATTGGGGGCAGGGGGGAACACTGAAGCTTTCTTT
j_call: TRBJ1-2; v_call: TRBV10-3; d_call: TRBD1; cdr3_length: 14; clone_size: .; cdr3_aa: CAISPGTGGYGYTF; cdr3_nt: TGTGCCATCAGCCCCGGGACAGGGGGCTATGGCTACACCTTC
j_call: TRBJ1-5; v_call: TRBV25-1; d_call: TRBD1; cdr3_length: 13; clone_size: once; cdr3_aa: CAAQGPGNQPQHF; cdr3_nt: TGTGCCGCACAGGGGCCCGGCAATCAGCCCCAGCATTTT
j_call: TRBJ2-7; v_call: TRBV5-6; d_call: TRBD2; cdr3_length: 14; clone_size: .; cdr3_aa: CASSLTSGYYEQYF; cdr3_nt: TGTGCCAGCAGCCTGACTAGCGGATACTACGAGCAGTACTTC
j_call: TRBJ1-1; v_call: TRBV29-1; d_call: TRBD1; cdr3_length: 14; clone_size: .; cdr3_aa: CSVPGQGSGTEAFF; cdr3_nt: TGCAGCGTTCCCGGACAGGGCAGTGGGACTGAAGCTTTCTTT
j_call: TRBJ2-1; v_call: TRBV6-5; d_call: .; cdr3_length: 15; clone_size: .; cdr3_aa: CASSLREGGYNEQFF; cdr3_nt: TGTGCCAGCAGCTTACGCGAGGGCGGCTACAATGAGCAGTTCTTC
j_call: TRBJ2-1; v_call: TRBV7-2; d_call: TRBD2; cdr3_length: 16; clone_size: .; cdr3_aa: CASSLAGLAGAFEQFF; cdr3_nt: TGTGCCAGCAGCTTAGCGGGACTAGCGGGGGCCTTTGAGCAGTTCTTC
j_call: TRBJ1-3; v_call: TRBV28; d_call: TRBD1; cdr3_length: 16; clone_size: few; cdr3_aa: CASSRTGVTSGNTIYF; cdr3_nt: TGTGCCAGCAGCCGGACAGGGGTGACCTCTGGAAACACCATATATTTT
j_call: TRBJ1-5; v_call: TRBV9; d_call: .; cdr3_length: 15; clone_size: .; cdr3_aa: CASSPHPGSNQPQHF; cdr3_nt: TGTGCCAGCAGCCCCCACCCAGGAAGCAATCAGCCCCAGCATTTT
j_call: TRBJ2-1; v_call: TRBV5-1; d_call: TRBD2; cdr3_length: 16; clone_size: .; cdr3_aa: CASSSGELASYNEQFF; cdr3_nt: TGCGCCAGCAGCTCGGGGGAACTAGCGTCGTACAATGAGCAGTTCTTC
j_call: TRBJ2-3; v_call: TRBV7-9; d_call: TRBD2; cdr3_length: 14; clone_size: .; cdr3_aa: CASGTAGGTDTQYF; cdr3_nt: TGTGCCAGCGGGACCGCGGGGGGCACAGATACGCAGTATTTT
j_call: TRBJ1-2; v_call: TRBV13; d_call: .; cdr3_length: 12; clone_size: once; cdr3_aa: CASSLVQGGYTF; cdr3_nt: TGTGCCAGCAGCTTAGTTCAGGGTGGCTACACCTTC
j_call: TRBJ1-1; v_call: TRBV10-3; d_call: TRBD1; cdr3_length: 15; clone_size: .; cdr3_aa: CAISGILGQISEAFF; cdr3_nt: TGTGCCATCAGTGGGATCCTGGGACAGATTTCTGAAGCTTTCTTT
j_call: TRBJ2-7; v_call: TRBV11-3; d_call: TRBD1; cdr3_length: 15; clone_size: .; cdr3_aa: CASSLAGQGDYEQYF; cdr3_nt: TGTGCCAGCAGCTTAGCCGGACAGGGGGACTACGAGCAGTACTTC
j_call: TRBJ2-7; v_call: TRBV6-5; d_call: .; cdr3_length: 13; clone_size: .; cdr3_aa: CASRTTDSYEQYF; cdr3_nt: TGTGCCAGCAGGACTACGGACTCCTACGAGCAGTACTTC
j_call: TRBJ2-5; v_call: TRBV10-3; d_call: TRBD2; cdr3_length: 13; clone_size: .; cdr3_aa: CAISAREQETQYF; cdr3_nt: TGTGCCATCAGTGCGCGGGAGCAAGAGACCCAGTACTTC
j_call: TRBJ2-3; v_call: TRBV6-1; d_call: .; cdr3_length: 13; clone_size: .; cdr3_aa: CASSEETTDTQYF; cdr3_nt: TGTGCCAGCAGTGAAGAGACAACAGATACGCAGTATTTT
j_call: TRBJ2-7; v_call: TRBV4-2; d_call: .; cdr3_length: 14; clone_size: .; cdr3_aa: CASSSEHSYYEQYF; cdr3_nt: TGTGCCAGCAGCTCAGAGCACAGTTACTACGAGCAGTACTTC
j_call: TRBJ1-4; v_call: TRBV5-1; d_call: .; cdr3_length: 14; clone_size: .; cdr3_aa: CASSLIEGDEKLFF; cdr3_nt: TGCGCCAGCAGCTTGATCGAGGGGGATGAAAAACTGTTTTTT
j_call: TRBJ2-7; v_call: TRBV4-2; d_call: .; cdr3_length: 14; clone_size: .; cdr3_aa: CASSQEQELDEQYF; cdr3_nt: TGTGCCAGCAGCCAAGAACAGGAGTTGGACGAGCAGTACTTC
j_call: TRBJ2-6; v_call: TRBV5-5; d_call: .; cdr3_length: 17; clone_size: .; cdr3_aa: CASGLGHSFSGANVLTF; cdr3_nt: TGTGCCAGCGGCCTTGGGCACTCCTTCTCTGGGGCCAACGTCCTGACTTTC
j_call: TRBJ2-5; v_call: TRBV7-2; d_call: .; cdr3_length: 16; clone_size: .; cdr3_aa: CASSLRSVASQETQYF; cdr3_nt: TGTGCCAGCAGCTTAAGATCAGTAGCGTCACAAGAGACCCAGTACTTC
j_call: TRBJ1-4; v_call: TRBV3-1/TRBV3-2; d_call: .; cdr3_length: 13; clone_size: once; cdr3_aa: CASSLRGNEKLFF; cdr3_nt: TGTGCCAGCAGCCTTCGGGGTAATGAAAAACTGTTTTTT
j_call: TRBJ1-2; v_call: TRBV7-9; d_call: .; cdr3_length: 12; clone_size: .; cdr3_aa: CASSTSGGGYTF; cdr3_nt: TGTGCCAGCAGCACCTCCGGGGGGGGCTACACCTTC
j_call: TRBJ2-7; v_call: TRBV12-3/TRBV12-4; d_call: .; cdr3_length: 12; clone_size: few; cdr3_aa: CASSDSVSEQYF; cdr3_nt: TGTGCCAGCAGCGACTCAGTCTCCGAGCAGTACTTC
j_call: TRBJ2-5; v_call: TRBV27; d_call: TRBD1; cdr3_length: 13; clone_size: .; cdr3_aa: CASSENRGETQYF; cdr3_nt: TGTGCCAGCAGTGAAAACAGGGGAGAGACCCAGTACTTC
j_call: TRBJ2-5; v_call: TRBV5-1; d_call: TRBD1; cdr3_length: 14; clone_size: .; cdr3_aa: CASRAGTVQETQYF; cdr3_nt: TGCGCCAGCAGAGCTGGGACAGTCCAAGAGACCCAGTACTTC
j_call: TRBJ1-6; v_call: TRBV7-9; d_call: .; cdr3_length: 19; clone_size: .; cdr3_aa: CASSPPVGGADSYNSPLHF; cdr3_nt: TGTGCCAGCAGCCCCCCGGTGGGAGGGGCTGACTCCTATAATTCACCCCTCCACTTT
j_call: TRBJ2-7; v_call: TRBV12-3/TRBV12-4; d_call: TRBD2; cdr3_length: 12; clone_size: .; cdr3_aa: CASSLALAGQYF; cdr3_nt: TGTGCCAGCAGTCTTGCCTTAGCGGGGCAGTACTTC
j_call: TRBJ1-2; v_call: TRBV4-2; d_call: TRBD1; cdr3_length: 15; clone_size: many; cdr3_aa: CASSQGARQGYGYTF; cdr3_nt: TGTGCCAGCAGCCAAGGTGCCAGACAGGGCTATGGCTACACCTTC
j_call: TRBJ1-2; v_call: TRBV27; d_call: TRBD1; cdr3_length: 14; clone_size: .; cdr3_aa: CASSTSRTGYSYTF; cdr3_nt: TGTGCCAGCAGTACGTCCCGGACAGGGTACAGCTACACCTTC
j_call: TRBJ2-7; v_call: TRBV6-5; d_call: TRBD2; cdr3_length: 13; clone_size: .; cdr3_aa: CASRASGTYEQYF; cdr3_nt: TGTGCCAGCAGGGCTAGCGGGACGTACGAGCAGTACTTC
j_call: TRBJ2-3; v_call: TRBV6-5; d_call: TRBD1; cdr3_length: 14; clone_size: .; cdr3_aa: CASFRGPSTDTQYF; cdr3_nt: TGTGCCAGCTTCAGGGGGCCCTCCACAGATACGCAGTATTTT
j_call: TRBJ1-2; v_call: TRBV7-3; d_call: .; cdr3_length: 12; clone_size: .; cdr3_aa: CASSFEGVGYTF; cdr3_nt: TGTGCCAGCAGCTTTGAGGGGGTTGGCTACACCTTC
j_call: TRBJ1-2; v_call: TRBV3-1/TRBV3-2; d_call: TRBD1; cdr3_length: 14; clone_size: .; cdr3_aa: CASRYTGVPGGYTF; cdr3_nt: TGTGCCAGCAGGTATACAGGGGTTCCGGGAGGCTACACCTTC
j_call: TRBJ2-7; v_call: TRBV9; d_call: TRBD1; cdr3_length: 12; clone_size: .; cdr3_aa: CASSGTGAPLHF; cdr3_nt: TGTGCCAGCAGCGGGACAGGGGCCCCCCTCCACTTC
j_call: TRBJ2-7; v_call: TRBV11-2; d_call: .; cdr3_length: 14; clone_size: .; cdr3_aa: CASSLGSRTYEQYF; cdr3_nt: TGTGCCAGCAGCTTAGGGTCTAGAACCTACGAGCAGTACTTC
j_call: TRBJ1-1; v_call: TRBV2; d_call: .; cdr3_length: 13; clone_size: .; cdr3_aa: CATRPGGAAEAFF; cdr3_nt: TGTGCCACCAGACCGGGGGGAGCGGCTGAAGCTTTCTTT
j_call: TRBJ1-6; v_call: TRBV7-6; d_call: TRBD1; cdr3_length: 14; clone_size: .; cdr3_aa: CASSSDRGHSPLHF; cdr3_nt: TGTGCCAGCAGCTCGGACAGGGGTCATTCACCCCTCCACTTT
j_call: TRBJ1-3; v_call: TRBV12-3/TRBV12-4; d_call: .; cdr3_length: 12; clone_size: .; cdr3_aa: CASASAGNTIYF; cdr3_nt: TGTGCCAGCGCCTCAGCTGGAAACACCATATATTTT
j_call: TRBJ2-7; v_call: TRBV6-5; d_call: .; cdr3_length: 14; clone_size: .; cdr3_aa: CASSYSAENYEQYF; cdr3_nt: TGTGCCAGCAGTTACTCAGCGGAGAACTACGAGCAGTACTTC
j_call: TRBJ2-3; v_call: TRBV10-1; d_call: .; cdr3_length: 14; clone_size: .; cdr3_aa: CASSDGGTTDTQYF; cdr3_nt: TGCGCCAGCAGTGACGGCGGTACCACAGATACGCAGTATTTT
j_call: TRBJ2-1; v_call: TRBV30; d_call: TRBD2; cdr3_length: 17; clone_size: .; cdr3_aa: CAWTPLAGGPAYNEQFF; cdr3_nt: TGTGCCTGGACCCCACTAGCGGGAGGCCCGGCCTACAATGAGCAGTTCTTC
j_call: TRBJ1-6; v_call: TRBV6-4; d_call: .; cdr3_length: 15; clone_size: .; cdr3_aa: CASSDWGERGSPLHF; cdr3_nt: TGTGCCAGCAGTGACTGGGGGGAGAGGGGTTCACCCCTCCACTTT
j_call: TRBJ2-3; v_call: TRBV28; d_call: TRBD2; cdr3_length: 16; clone_size: .; cdr3_aa: CASSSGLAGVSNTQYF; cdr3_nt: TGTGCCAGCAGTTCGGGACTAGCGGGAGTAAGCAATACGCAGTATTTT